A selection of T cell receptor beta chains follows, all from one sample in a study of blood T cell repertoires in COVID-19. Repertoires were generated with immunoSEQ multiplex PCR, while TCRdb's copy carries only in-frame clones and drops some. Of 130,000 to 150,000 clones detected, approximately 80% appear once; the ten largest clones hold 1.9%. The specimen sequenced was peripheral blood. The source of these receptors is a woman aged 60 to 75 with acute or convalescent COVID-19. Each CDR3 is given with its conserved first and last residue. D genes are given only for firm matches. For some rows the clone size is stated as once, few or many, or as a class when expanded; others skip it.

abundance: -; j_gene: TRBJ1-2; d_gene: TRBD1; v_gene: TRBV10-1; CDR3aa: CATETGGYGYTF; CDR3nt: TGCGCCACCGAGACAGGGGGATATGGCTACACCTTC
abundance: -; j_gene: TRBJ1-1; d_gene: -; v_gene: TRBV27; CDR3aa: CASSSRLMAEAFF; CDR3nt: TGTGCCAGCAGTTCTCGACTTATGGCTGAAGCTTTCTTT
abundance: -; j_gene: TRBJ2-5; d_gene: TRBD2; v_gene: TRBV6-6; CDR3aa: CASSRLAGGPGETQYF; CDR3nt: TGTGCCAGCAGTCGACTAGCGGGAGGCCCAGGAGAGACCCAGTACTTC
abundance: -; j_gene: TRBJ1-4; d_gene: -; v_gene: TRBV7-8; CDR3aa: CASSLRTNIGTNEKLFF; CDR3nt: TGTGCCAGCAGCTTAAGGACAAACATCGGCACTAATGAAAAACTGTTTTTT
abundance: -; j_gene: TRBJ2-2; d_gene: TRBD1; v_gene: TRBV2; CDR3aa: CASSEWTGDVGELFF; CDR3nt: TGTGCCAGCAGTGAGTGGACAGGGGACGTCGGGGAGCTGTTTTTT
abundance: -; j_gene: TRBJ2-7; d_gene: TRBD1; v_gene: TRBV5-4; CDR3aa: CASSSLRQGRSYEQYF; CDR3nt: TGTGCCAGCAGCTCCCTTAGACAGGGGAGGTCCTACGAGCAGTACTTC
abundance: -; j_gene: TRBJ1-1; d_gene: -; v_gene: TRBV7-9; CDR3aa: CASSAHRERTEAFF; CDR3nt: TGTGCCAGCAGCGCCCACAGGGAAAGAACTGAAGCTTTCTTT
abundance: -; j_gene: TRBJ2-5; d_gene: TRBD1; v_gene: TRBV5-1; CDR3aa: CASSSARGIGEETQYF; CDR3nt: TGCGCCAGCAGCTCGGCCAGGGGGATAGGAGAGGAGACCCAGTACTTC
abundance: -; j_gene: TRBJ2-1; d_gene: TRBD2; v_gene: TRBV30; CDR3aa: CAWRRKGTSGDYYNEQFF; CDR3nt: TGTGCCTGGAGACGAAAGGGGACTAGCGGAGATTATTACAATGAGCAGTTCTTC
abundance: -; j_gene: TRBJ2-6; d_gene: TRBD2; v_gene: TRBV18; CDR3aa: CASSSGLAGANVLTF; CDR3nt: TGTGCCAGCTCCTCTGGACTAGCTGGGGCCAACGTCCTGACTTTC
abundance: -; j_gene: TRBJ1-5; d_gene: -; v_gene: TRBV7-9; CDR3aa: CASSFGRAQPQHF; CDR3nt: TGTGCCAGCAGCTTCGGGAGGGCTCAGCCCCAGCATTTT
abundance: -; j_gene: TRBJ2-7; d_gene: -; v_gene: TRBV3-1/TRBV3-2; CDR3aa: CASSQDRGQYF; CDR3nt: TGTGCCAGCAGCCAAGACAGGGGACAGTACTTC
abundance: -; j_gene: TRBJ1-5; d_gene: -; v_gene: TRBV4-2; CDR3aa: CASSQDGDSNQPQHF; CDR3nt: TGTGCCAGCAGCCAAGACGGAGATAGCAATCAGCCCCAGCATTTT
abundance: -; j_gene: TRBJ1-1; d_gene: -; v_gene: TRBV3-1/TRBV3-2; CDR3aa: CASSQDPFGRGNTEAFF; CDR3nt: TGTGCCAGCAGCCAAGACCCATTTGGCAGGGGGAACACTGAAGCTTTCTTT
abundance: -; j_gene: TRBJ2-1; d_gene: -; v_gene: TRBV5-1; CDR3aa: CASSPPRSDNEQFF; CDR3nt: TGCGCCAGCAGCCCCCCGAGGAGTGACAATGAGCAGTTCTTC
abundance: -; j_gene: TRBJ1-2; d_gene: TRBD1; v_gene: TRBV9; CDR3aa: CASSVGAGGVRFGYTF; CDR3nt: TGTGCCAGCAGCGTAGGTGCAGGGGGCGTCCGTTTTGGCTACACCTTC
abundance: -; j_gene: TRBJ2-3; d_gene: TRBD1; v_gene: TRBV4-1; CDR3aa: CASSKRTGRGTDTQYF; CDR3nt: TGCGCCAGCAGCAAACGGACAGGGCGAGGCACAGATACGCAGTATTTT
abundance: -; j_gene: TRBJ1-5; d_gene: TRBD1; v_gene: TRBV19; CDR3aa: CASSTDRGTQPQHF; CDR3nt: TGTGCCAGTAGTACTGACAGGGGCACGCAGCCCCAGCATTTT
abundance: -; j_gene: TRBJ2-1; d_gene: TRBD2; v_gene: TRBV4-2; CDR3aa: CASSQVTAGGYNEQFF; CDR3nt: TGTGCCAGCAGCCAAGTGACAGCGGGAGGTTACAATGAGCAGTTCTTC
abundance: -; j_gene: TRBJ2-7; d_gene: TRBD2; v_gene: TRBV29-1; CDR3aa: CSVGLRERTYEQYF; CDR3nt: TGCAGCGTTGGATTGCGGGAGCGTACCTACGAGCAGTACTTC
abundance: few; j_gene: TRBJ1-1; d_gene: TRBD1; v_gene: TRBV24-1; CDR3aa: CATSDWGQPEAFF; CDR3nt: TGTGCCACCAGTGATTGGGGACAGCCTGAAGCTTTCTTT
abundance: -; j_gene: TRBJ2-1; d_gene: TRBD2; v_gene: TRBV6-2/TRBV6-3; CDR3aa: CASSYPGLAGDTYNEQFF; CDR3nt: TGTGCCAGCAGTTACCCGGGACTAGCGGGAGACACCTACAATGAGCAGTTCTTC
abundance: -; j_gene: TRBJ2-3; d_gene: TRBD1; v_gene: TRBV28; CDR3aa: CASRTGSTDTQYF; CDR3nt: TGTGCCAGCAGGACAGGGAGCACAGATACGCAGTATTTT
abundance: -; j_gene: TRBJ2-7; d_gene: TRBD2; v_gene: TRBV5-1; CDR3aa: CASSFRTSGHYEQYF; CDR3nt: TGCGCCAGCAGCTTTCGGACTAGCGGCCACTACGAGCAGTACTTC
abundance: -; j_gene: TRBJ2-7; d_gene: TRBD2; v_gene: TRBV27; CDR3aa: CASRSETSGWDEQYF; CDR3nt: TGTGCCAGCAGATCAGAGACTAGCGGCTGGGACGAGCAGTACTTC
abundance: -; j_gene: TRBJ2-2; d_gene: -; v_gene: TRBV19; CDR3aa: CASSILATLAGELFF; CDR3nt: TGTGCCAGTAGTATACTAGCGACCCTAGCCGGGGAGCTGTTTTTT
abundance: -; j_gene: TRBJ2-1; d_gene: -; v_gene: TRBV19; CDR3aa: CASSRSSYNEQFF; CDR3nt: TGTGCCAGTAGTAGGAGCTCCTACAATGAGCAGTTCTTC
abundance: -; j_gene: TRBJ2-5; d_gene: -; v_gene: TRBV10-2; CDR3aa: CASGIPTRGQGTQYF; CDR3nt: TGCGCCAGCGGCATCCCGACTAGGGGTCAAGGGACCCAGTACTTC
abundance: few; j_gene: TRBJ2-6; d_gene: -; v_gene: TRBV29-1; CDR3aa: CSADTGSGANVLTF; CDR3nt: TGCAGCGCCGACACAGGGTCTGGGGCCAACGTCCTGACTTTC
abundance: few; j_gene: TRBJ2-1; d_gene: -; v_gene: TRBV29-1; CDR3aa: CSVEAPGGVYNEQFF; CDR3nt: TGCAGCGTTGAGGCCCCCGGAGGGGTTTACAATGAGCAGTTCTTC
abundance: -; j_gene: TRBJ1-2; d_gene: -; v_gene: TRBV9; CDR3aa: CASSPQRSQAYGYTF; CDR3nt: TGTGCCAGCAGCCCCCAAAGGTCGCAGGCCTACGGCTACACCTTC
abundance: few; j_gene: TRBJ2-5; d_gene: -; v_gene: TRBV7-6; CDR3aa: CASTREPQETQYF; CDR3nt: TGTGCCAGCACACGGGAGCCCCAAGAGACCCAGTACTTC
abundance: -; j_gene: TRBJ2-2; d_gene: -; v_gene: TRBV7-9; CDR3aa: CASSFGDYTRELFF; CDR3nt: TGTGCCAGCAGCTTTGGAGACTATACGCGGGAGCTGTTTTTT
abundance: -; j_gene: TRBJ2-1; d_gene: TRBD2; v_gene: TRBV3-1/TRBV3-2; CDR3aa: CASSHLLAGGLIGNEQFF; CDR3nt: TGTGCCAGCAGCCATTTACTAGCGGGAGGGCTGATAGGTAATGAGCAGTTCTTC
abundance: -; j_gene: TRBJ2-7; d_gene: -; v_gene: TRBV28; CDR3aa: CASSLPSVSAQYF; CDR3nt: TGTGCCAGCAGTTTACCCTCAGTTTCCGCGCAGTACTTC
abundance: -; j_gene: TRBJ1-2; d_gene: -; v_gene: TRBV5-1; CDR3aa: CASSAYTINYGYTF; CDR3nt: TGCGCCAGCAGCGCTTACACGATTAACTATGGCTACACCTTC
abundance: few; j_gene: TRBJ1-6; d_gene: TRBD1; v_gene: TRBV5-1; CDR3aa: CASSGTGNSPLHF; CDR3nt: TGCGCCAGCAGCGGGACAGGAAATTCACCCCTCCACTTT
abundance: -; j_gene: TRBJ2-1; d_gene: TRBD2; v_gene: TRBV3-1/TRBV3-2; CDR3aa: CASSRTAGAYNEQFF; CDR3nt: TGTGCCAGCAGCCGTACAGCGGGAGCCTACAATGAGCAGTTCTTC
abundance: -; j_gene: TRBJ2-1; d_gene: TRBD1; v_gene: TRBV28; CDR3aa: CASSSSQGAREQFF; CDR3nt: TGTGCCAGCAGTTCGTCGCAGGGGGCGCGCGAGCAGTTCTTC
abundance: -; j_gene: TRBJ2-2; d_gene: -; v_gene: TRBV30; CDR3aa: CAWSVGGTGELFF; CDR3nt: TGTGCCTGGAGTGTAGGGGGTACCGGGGAGCTGTTTTTT
abundance: -; j_gene: TRBJ1-6; d_gene: -; v_gene: TRBV5-4; CDR3aa: CASSDQGTYNSPLHF; CDR3nt: TGTGCCAGCTCCGATCAGGGCACCTATAATTCACCCCTCCACTTT
abundance: -; j_gene: TRBJ1-2; d_gene: TRBD1; v_gene: TRBV3-1/TRBV3-2; CDR3aa: CASSQGDRGPYGYTF; CDR3nt: TGTGCCAGCAGCCAAGGAGACAGGGGACCCTATGGCTACACCTTC
abundance: few; j_gene: TRBJ1-3; d_gene: -; v_gene: TRBV6-5; CDR3aa: CASRTTASSGNTIYF; CDR3nt: TGTGCCAGCAGGACGACAGCTTCCTCTGGAAACACCATATATTTT
abundance: -; j_gene: TRBJ1-3; d_gene: TRBD1; v_gene: TRBV29-1; CDR3aa: CSALGGDRINTIYF; CDR3nt: TGCAGCGCTTTAGGGGGGGACAGGATAAACACCATATATTTT
abundance: -; j_gene: TRBJ2-1; d_gene: -; v_gene: TRBV10-2; CDR3aa: CASSSRVDGSYNEQFF; CDR3nt: TGCGCCAGCAGTTCCCGGGTAGACGGTTCCTACAATGAGCAGTTCTTC
abundance: once; j_gene: TRBJ2-7; d_gene: -; v_gene: TRBV28; CDR3aa: CASSLEGFSTTYEQYF; CDR3nt: TGTGCCAGCAGTTTAGAAGGTTTCTCAACTACCTACGAGCAGTACTTC
abundance: once; j_gene: TRBJ1-2; d_gene: -; v_gene: TRBV30; CDR3aa: CARGGVYGYTF; CDR3nt: TGTGCCCGGGGAGGCGTGTATGGCTACACCTTC
abundance: -; j_gene: TRBJ2-2; d_gene: -; v_gene: TRBV18; CDR3aa: CASSQTAGELFF; CDR3nt: TGTGCCAGCTCACAGACAGCCGGGGAGCTGTTTTTT
abundance: -; j_gene: TRBJ2-3; d_gene: -; v_gene: TRBV6-5; CDR3aa: CASGSGISTDTQYF; CDR3nt: TGTGCCAGCGGTAGCGGCATCAGCACAGATACGCAGTATTTT
abundance: -; j_gene: TRBJ1-6; d_gene: TRBD1; v_gene: TRBV27; CDR3aa: CASSEYRGPPPLHF; CDR3nt: TGTGCCAGCAGTGAATACAGGGGGCCGCCACCCCTCCACTTT
abundance: -; j_gene: TRBJ1-2; d_gene: -; v_gene: TRBV24-1; CDR3aa: CATSDSVNYGYTF; CDR3nt: TGTGCCACCAGTGACAGCGTTAACTATGGCTACACCTTC
abundance: -; j_gene: TRBJ2-7; d_gene: TRBD2; v_gene: TRBV27; CDR3aa: CASSLSSGVNLYEQYF; CDR3nt: TGTGCCAGCAGTTTATCTAGCGGGGTTAACCTCTACGAGCAGTACTTC
abundance: -; j_gene: TRBJ2-3; d_gene: TRBD1; v_gene: TRBV5-1; CDR3aa: CASSRGTVSTDTQYF; CDR3nt: TGCGCCAGCAGCCGAGGGACAGTAAGCACAGATACGCAGTATTTT